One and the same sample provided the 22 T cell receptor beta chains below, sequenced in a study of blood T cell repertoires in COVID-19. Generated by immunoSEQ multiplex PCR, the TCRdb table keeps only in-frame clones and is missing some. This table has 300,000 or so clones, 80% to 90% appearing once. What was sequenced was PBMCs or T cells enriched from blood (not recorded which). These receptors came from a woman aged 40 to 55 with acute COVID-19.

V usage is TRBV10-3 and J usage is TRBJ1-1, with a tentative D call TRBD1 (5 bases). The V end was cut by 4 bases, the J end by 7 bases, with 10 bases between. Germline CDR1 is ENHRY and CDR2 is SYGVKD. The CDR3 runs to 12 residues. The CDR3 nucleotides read TGTGCCATCAGTGGGGAGGGGTTTGAAGCTTTCTTT. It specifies CAISGEGFEAFF.

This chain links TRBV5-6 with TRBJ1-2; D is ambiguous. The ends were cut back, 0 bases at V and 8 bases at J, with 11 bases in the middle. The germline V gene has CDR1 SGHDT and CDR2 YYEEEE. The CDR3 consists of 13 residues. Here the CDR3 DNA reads TGTGCCAGCAGCTTGGAGCCCCTAGGCGGCTACACCTTC. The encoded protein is CASSLEPLGGYTF.

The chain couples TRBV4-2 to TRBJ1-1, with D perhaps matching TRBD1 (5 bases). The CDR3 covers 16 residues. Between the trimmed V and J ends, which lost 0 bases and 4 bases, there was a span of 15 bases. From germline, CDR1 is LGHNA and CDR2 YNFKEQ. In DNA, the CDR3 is TGTGCCAGCAGCCAAGATATTGGTTACGGGGGCACTGAAGCTTTCTTT. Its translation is CASSQDIGYGGTEAFF.

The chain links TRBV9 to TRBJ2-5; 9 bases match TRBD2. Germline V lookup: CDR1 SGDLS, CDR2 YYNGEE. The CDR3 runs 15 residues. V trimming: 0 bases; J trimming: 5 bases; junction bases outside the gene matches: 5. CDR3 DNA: TGTGCCAGCAGCGTAGCTGCGGGAGGGCTCGAGACCCAGTACTTC. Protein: CASSVAAGGLETQYF.

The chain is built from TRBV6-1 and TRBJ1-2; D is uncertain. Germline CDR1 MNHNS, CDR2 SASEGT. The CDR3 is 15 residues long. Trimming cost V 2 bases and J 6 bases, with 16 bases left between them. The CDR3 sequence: CASSEQLRVGDGYTF. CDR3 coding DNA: TGTGCCAGCAGTGAACAGTTGAGGGTTGGGGATGGCTACACCTTC.

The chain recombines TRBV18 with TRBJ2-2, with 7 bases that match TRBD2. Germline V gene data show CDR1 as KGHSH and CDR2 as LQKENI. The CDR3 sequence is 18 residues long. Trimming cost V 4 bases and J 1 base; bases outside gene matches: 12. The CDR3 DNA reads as TGTGCCAGCTCACAAGGCGCTAGCGGATCAATGAACACCGGGGAGCTGTTTTTT. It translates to CASSQGASGSMNTGELFF. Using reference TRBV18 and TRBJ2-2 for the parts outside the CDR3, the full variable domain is NAGVMQNPRHLVRRRGQEARLRCSPMKGHSHVYWYRQLPEEGLKFMVYLQKENIIDESGMPKERFSAEFPKEGPSILRIQQVVRGDSAAYFCASSQGASGSMNTGELFFGEGSRLTVL.

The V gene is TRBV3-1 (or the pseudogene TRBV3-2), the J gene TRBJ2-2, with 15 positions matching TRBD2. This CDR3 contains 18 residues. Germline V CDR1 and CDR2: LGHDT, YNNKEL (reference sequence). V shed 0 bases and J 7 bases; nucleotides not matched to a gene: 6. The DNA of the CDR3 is TGTGCCAGCAGCCAAGATCTAGGACTAGCGGGAGGGGTCGGGGAGCTGTTTTTT. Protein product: CASSQDLGLAGGVGELFF.

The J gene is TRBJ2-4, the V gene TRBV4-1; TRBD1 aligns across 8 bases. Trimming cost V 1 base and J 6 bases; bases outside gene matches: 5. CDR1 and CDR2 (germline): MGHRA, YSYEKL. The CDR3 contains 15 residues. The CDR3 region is CASSQAGQGRNIQYF. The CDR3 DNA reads TGCGCCAGCAGCCAAGCTGGACAGGGAAGAAACATTCAGTACTTC.

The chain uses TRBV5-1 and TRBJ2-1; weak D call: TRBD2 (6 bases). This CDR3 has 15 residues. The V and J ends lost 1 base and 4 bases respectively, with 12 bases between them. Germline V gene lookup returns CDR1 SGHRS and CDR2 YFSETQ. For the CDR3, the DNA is TGCGCCAGCAGCTTGAGGGGAGGACTTTACAATGAGCAGTTCTTC. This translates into CASSLRGGLYNEQFF.

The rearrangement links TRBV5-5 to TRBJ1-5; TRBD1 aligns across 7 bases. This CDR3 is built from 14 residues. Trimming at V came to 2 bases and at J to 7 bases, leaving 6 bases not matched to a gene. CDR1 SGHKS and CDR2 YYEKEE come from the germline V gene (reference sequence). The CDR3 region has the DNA TGTGCCAGCAGCTTCGGACAGGAGGGGCAGCCCCAGCATTTT. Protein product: CASSFGQEGQPQHF.

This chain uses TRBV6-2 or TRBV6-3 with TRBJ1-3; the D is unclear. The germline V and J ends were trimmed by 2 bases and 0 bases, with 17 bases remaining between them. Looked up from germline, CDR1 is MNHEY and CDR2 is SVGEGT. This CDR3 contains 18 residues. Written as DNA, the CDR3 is TGTGCCAGCAGTTACCCCCCTTCGTGGCTGTACTCTGGAAACACCATATATTTT. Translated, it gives CASSYPPSWLYSGNTIYF.

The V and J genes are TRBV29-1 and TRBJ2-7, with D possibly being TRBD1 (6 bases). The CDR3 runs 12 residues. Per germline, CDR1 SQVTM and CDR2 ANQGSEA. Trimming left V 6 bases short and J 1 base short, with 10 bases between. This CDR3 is CSVRQDSYEQYF. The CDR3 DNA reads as TGCAGCGTGCGACAGGATTCCTACGAGCAGTACTTC.

The CDR3 nucleotides read TGCGCCAGCAGCGTTAGCGGGACGTTTACCTCCTACAATGAGCAGTTCTTC. This encodes CASSVSGTFTSYNEQFF. The rearrangement joins TRBV4-1 to TRBJ2-1; 8 bases line up with TRBD2. The germline gives CDR1 MGHRA, CDR2 YSYEKL. The CDR3 runs to 17 residues. Germline trimming cut 5 bases from V and 0 bases from J; bases unmatched to any gene: 9.

CDR3 sequence reads: CASSYRQGMKETQYF. In nucleotides, the CDR3 is TGTGCCAGCAGTTACAGGCAGGGAATGAAAGAGACCCAGTACTTC. This chain links TRBV6-2 or TRBV6-3 with TRBJ2-5; D is possibly TRBD1 (5 bases). Germline CDR1 is MNHEY and CDR2 is SVGEGT. The V gene lost 2 bases and the J gene lost 3 bases, with 13 bases spanning the gap. CDR3 length equals 15 residues.

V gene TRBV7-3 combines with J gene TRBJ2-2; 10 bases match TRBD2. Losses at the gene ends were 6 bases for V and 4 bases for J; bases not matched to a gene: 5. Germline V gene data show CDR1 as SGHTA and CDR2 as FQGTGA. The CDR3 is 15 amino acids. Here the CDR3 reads CASSLAGVGTGELFF. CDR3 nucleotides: TGTGCCAGCAGTCTAGCGGGAGTAGGCACCGGGGAGCTGTTTTTT. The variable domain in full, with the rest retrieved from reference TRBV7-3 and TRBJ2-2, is GAGVSQTPSNKVTEKGKYVELRCDPISGHTALYWYRQSLGQGPEFLIYFQGTGAADDSGLPNDRFFAVRPEGSVSTLKIQRTERGDSAVYLCASSLAGVGTGELFFGEGSRLTVL.

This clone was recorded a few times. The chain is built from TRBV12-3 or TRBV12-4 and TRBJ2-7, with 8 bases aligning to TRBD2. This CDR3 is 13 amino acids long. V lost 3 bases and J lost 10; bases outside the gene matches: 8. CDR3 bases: TGTGCCAGCAGTTTGACGGGAGGGCTTGAACAGTACTTC. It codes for CASSLTGGLEQYF.

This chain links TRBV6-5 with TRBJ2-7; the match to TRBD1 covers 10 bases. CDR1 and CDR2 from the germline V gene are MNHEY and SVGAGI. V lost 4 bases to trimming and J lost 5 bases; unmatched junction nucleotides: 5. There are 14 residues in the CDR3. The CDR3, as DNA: TGTGCCAGCAGTTCCCGGGACAGGGGCGACGAGCAGTACTTC. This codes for CASSSRDRGDEQYF.

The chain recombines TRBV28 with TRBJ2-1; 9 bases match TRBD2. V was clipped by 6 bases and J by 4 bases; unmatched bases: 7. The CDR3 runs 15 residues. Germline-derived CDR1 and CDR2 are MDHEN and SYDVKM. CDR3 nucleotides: TGTGCCAGCAGCTCTACTAGCGGGTTGTACAATGAGCAGTTCTTC. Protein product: CASSSTSGLYNEQFF.

The CDR3 sequence is CASSFDGTTNEKLFF. The CDR3 coding sequence is TGTGCCAGCAGCTTCGACGGGACAACTAATGAAAAACTGTTTTTT. The V call is TRBV5-4, the J call TRBJ1-4; D gene unclear. CDR1 SGHNT and CDR2 YYREEE come from the germline V gene (reference sequence). The CDR3 extends over 15 amino acids. V lost 2 bases to trimming and J lost 0 bases, with 8 bases between them.

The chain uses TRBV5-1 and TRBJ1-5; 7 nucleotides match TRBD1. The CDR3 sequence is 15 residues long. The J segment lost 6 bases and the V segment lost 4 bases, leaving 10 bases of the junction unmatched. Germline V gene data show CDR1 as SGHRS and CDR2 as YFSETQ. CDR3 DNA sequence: TGCGCCAGCAGCGTGACAGGGATCGGAGGTCAGCCCCAGCATTTT. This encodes CASSVTGIGGQPQHF.

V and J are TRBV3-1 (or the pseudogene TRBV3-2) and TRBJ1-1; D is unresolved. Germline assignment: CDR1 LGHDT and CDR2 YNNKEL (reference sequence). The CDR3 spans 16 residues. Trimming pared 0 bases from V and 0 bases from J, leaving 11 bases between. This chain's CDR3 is CASSQDRGIMNTEAFF. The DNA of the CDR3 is TGTGCCAGCAGCCAAGATCGAGGAATCATGAACACTGAAGCTTTCTTT.

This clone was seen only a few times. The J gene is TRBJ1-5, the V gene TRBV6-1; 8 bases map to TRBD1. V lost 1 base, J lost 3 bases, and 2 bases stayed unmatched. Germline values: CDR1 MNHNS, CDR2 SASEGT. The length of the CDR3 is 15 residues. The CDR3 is CASSEGGQDNQPQHF. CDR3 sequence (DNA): TGTGCCAGCAGTGAAGGGGGACAGGACAATCAGCCCCAGCATTTT.